Listed below are T cell receptor beta chains from one sample, sequenced in a study of blood T cell repertoires in COVID-19. Clones were read by immunoSEQ multiplex PCR, and TCRdb kept only the in-frame ones, dropping some. The sample holds about 27,000 clones; approximately 80% are singletons and the top ten take approximately 40%. What was sequenced was peripheral blood. These receptors were obtained from a woman over 75 with acute or convalescent COVID-19. The CDR3 runs from the conserved cysteine through the conserved F or W. The D gene is left open where the match is weak. Size is omitted from some rows. Given values are once, few, many or a class for expanded clones.

TGTGCCAGCAGCCAAGACCAGACTAGCGGGGCTACGCAGTATTTT	CASSQDQTSGATQYF	TRBV3-1/TRBV3-2	TRBJ2-3	TRBD2	once
TGCGCCAGCAGTCCAGGTCCGGCCTATGGCTACACCTTC	CASSPGPAYGYTF	TRBV10-1	TRBJ1-2	.	.
TGTGCCAGCAGTTTATCGCGGGATTCACCCCTCCACTTT	CASSLSRDSPLHF	TRBV27	TRBJ1-6	.	.
TGTGCCAGCTCACCAAGCCCGGGACTGAACACCGGGGAGCTGTTTTTT	CASSPSPGLNTGELFF	TRBV18	TRBJ2-2	.	.
TGTGCCAGCAGCCAAGTAGCGGGAGGGCCAGTCGGGGAGCTGTTTTTT	CASSQVAGGPVGELFF	TRBV4-2	TRBJ2-2	TRBD2	.
TGCGCCAGCAGTGAGTCGATTAGCGGGAGGTCCTCCTACGAGCAGTACTTC	CASSESISGRSSYEQYF	TRBV10-2	TRBJ2-7	TRBD2	few
TGTGCCAGCAGTTATCCGGGCGGGGGTTTCCACAATGAGCAGTTCTTC	CASSYPGGGFHNEQFF	TRBV6-2/TRBV6-3	TRBJ2-1	TRBD2	.
TGCGCCAGCAGCGCCTCGTTAGGGACAGGGAACGGGGAAGCTTTCTTT	CASSASLGTGNGEAFF	TRBV5-1	TRBJ1-1	TRBD1	.
TGCGCCAGCAGACCCGGGGATAACACAGATACGCAGTATTTT	CASRPGDNTDTQYF	TRBV5-1	TRBJ2-3	.	.
TGTGCCAGCATCAAACCCGGGACTAGCGGGAGTGGGGCCCTTAATGAGCAGTTCTTC	CASIKPGTSGSGALNEQFF	TRBV11-2	TRBJ2-1	TRBD2	.
TGTGCCAGCAGCTGGGGACAGGGGAACACTGAAGCTTTCTTT	CASSWGQGNTEAFF	TRBV7-9	TRBJ1-1	TRBD1	once
TGTGCCAGCAGTCCTACAGGGGGAAGCAATCAGCCCCAGCATTTT	CASSPTGGSNQPQHF	TRBV6-5	TRBJ1-5	TRBD1	.
TGTGCCAGCAGCCAAGCGGGACAGGCGCGTCCGTACTTC	CASSQAGQARPYF	TRBV3-1/TRBV3-2	TRBJ2-7	TRBD1	.
TGTGCCATCAGTGAGTCGACTAGGACAGGGGGCAATCAGCCCCAGCATTTT	CAISESTRTGGNQPQHF	TRBV10-3	TRBJ1-5	TRBD1	.
TGTGCCAGCAGCCAGAGGACAGCGAACACCGGGGAGCTGTTTTTT	CASSQRTANTGELFF	TRBV7-2	TRBJ2-2	.	.
TGTGCCAGCAGCGTAGCTATGGACAGCCGCACCGGGGAGCTGTTTTTT	CASSVAMDSRTGELFF	TRBV9	TRBJ2-2	.	.
TGTGCCAGTAGTATCGGACAGTGGGGGCAGCCCCAGCATTTT	CASSIGQWGQPQHF	TRBV19	TRBJ1-5	.	once
TGTGCCAGCAGCCCAGCCACAGGGAACTATGGCTACACCTTC	CASSPATGNYGYTF	TRBV6-5	TRBJ1-2	.	.
TGTGCCAGCAGTTCCCCCCACTTAAACACTGAAGCTTTCTTT	CASSSPHLNTEAFF	TRBV27	TRBJ1-1	.	once
TGCAGCGTTGTCTTCGCGGAACATGATCAGCCCCAGCATTTT	CSVVFAEHDQPQHF	TRBV29-1	TRBJ1-5	.	.
TGCAGCGTTGACCTCGGGTACACCGGGGAGCTGTTTTTT	CSVDLGYTGELFF	TRBV29-1	TRBJ2-2	.	.
TGCGCCAGCAGCTGGGGCTTTGGGGGGGCGCAAGGAAATGGAAACACCATATATTTT	CASSWGFGGAQGNGNTIYF	TRBV5-1	TRBJ1-3	.	.
TGTGCCAGCAGCTTTGGTCGGTCGAACACTGAAGCTTTCTTT	CASSFGRSNTEAFF	TRBV5-6	TRBJ1-1	.	.
TGTGCCAGCAACCCTCACAGGGAGGGCACTGAAGCTTTCTTT	CASNPHREGTEAFF	TRBV28	TRBJ1-1	.	.
TGTGCCAGCAGTTTAACCCAGGGGGGCGCCTCTGGCTACACCTTC	CASSLTQGGASGYTF	TRBV28	TRBJ1-2	TRBD1	.
TGTGCCAGCAGCCCCGAGAGGATCGGCGGCTACACCTTC	CASSPERIGGYTF	TRBV7-2	TRBJ1-2	.	.
TGTGCCAGTAGTGCACTAAGACAGGGGGCGAGTGGAAAACTGTTTTTT	CASSALRQGASGKLFF	TRBV19	TRBJ1-4	TRBD1	.
TGTGCCAGCAGCCCCCGACAGAGCCTCGGAACTGAAGCTTTCTTT	CASSPRQSLGTEAFF	TRBV7-2	TRBJ1-1	.	.
TGTGCCAGCTCACCATTTCAGAACACTGAAGCTTTCTTT	CASSPFQNTEAFF	TRBV18	TRBJ1-1	.	.
TGTGCCAGCTCTGAGTCAGATACGCAGTATTTT	CASSESDTQYF	TRBV18	TRBJ2-3	.	.
TGTGCCAGCAGCTCAGACAGATTCTATGGCTACACCTTC	CASSSDRFYGYTF	TRBV5-8	TRBJ1-2	.	.
TGTGCCAGCAGCTTCGAAAAGGACAGATTCTCCTACGAGCAGTACTTC	CASSFEKDRFSYEQYF	TRBV5-6	TRBJ2-7	.	.
TGCGCCAGCAGCGACTCACTAGGCTACGAGCAGTACTTC	CASSDSLGYEQYF	TRBV10-1	TRBJ2-7	.	once
TGTGCCAGCAGTTTCGGCGGGTTCCATGGCTACACCTTC	CASSFGGFHGYTF	TRBV12-3/TRBV12-4	TRBJ1-2	.	.
TGTGCCAGCAGTTTAGCTGCGACTAGAACCACAGATACGCAGTATTTT	CASSLAATRTTDTQYF	TRBV27	TRBJ2-3	.	.